These 3 T cell receptor beta chains came from one sample sequenced in a study of immune characterization of retroperitoneal liposarcoma. TCRdb processed the PCR reads anew with MiXCR; each CDR3 protein has one entry. The repertoire holds about 3,100 distinct CDR3 sequences, with around half as singletons. Sequencing was done on a sample of tumor tissue. These receptors were collected from a male donor with retroperitoneal liposarcoma.

The V and J genes are TRBV7-6 and TRBJ2-1; D gene unclear. The J call is doubtful: the DNA matches TRBJ2-7 better. Germline V gives CDR1 SGHVS, CDR2 FNYEAQ. CDR3 length: 14 residues. CDR3 in amino acids: CASSFNEARIEQYF. The DNA of the CDR3 is TGTGCCAGCAGCTTTAACGAAGCGCGGATTGAGCAGTACTTC.

V gene TRBV6-1 combines with J gene TRBJ2-3, with 9 bases fitting TRBD2. Germline CDR1 MNHNS, CDR2 SASEGT. The V and J ends lost 1 base and 2 bases, in that order; junction bases with no gene match: 4. The CDR3 covers 16 residues. CDR3 DNA sequence: TGTGCCAGCAGTGAAGAGAGCGGGGGGATCACAGATACGCAGTATTTT. Translating it yields CASSEESGGITDTQYF.

V usage is TRBV12-3 or TRBV12-4 and J usage is TRBJ2-1, with 7 bases identical to TRBD2. This CDR3 has 15 amino acids. V shed 6 bases, J shed 6 bases, and the junction held 11 bases outside the gene matches. Here the CDR3 reads CASSSLFSGTNEQFF. The CDR3 DNA follows: TGTGCCAGCAGCTCGCTTTTCAGCGGGACCAATGAGCAGTTCTTC.